The 32 T cell receptor beta chains presented below share a single source sample, sequenced in a study of shared clonotypes between healthy human individuals. Using immunoSEQ multiplex PCR, the repertoire was profiled, and TCRdb retains in-frame clones only, with some absent. This table has just under 350,000 clones, more than 60% appearing once. The sequenced sample consisted of memory CD4+ T cells sorted from blood. As for subset: CD45RA-negative fraction. All receptors come from a man aged 30 to 45 in good health.

The V gene is TRBV19, the J gene TRBJ2-1; TRBD2 matches 11 bases. The CDR3 contains 14 residues. V lost 10 bases and J lost 5; bases outside the gene matches: 7. Germline V gives CDR1 LNHDA, CDR2 SQIVND (reference sequence). CDR3 DNA sequence: TGTGCCATCCAACTAGCGGGAGAAGACAATGAGCAGTTCTTC. This encodes CAIQLAGEDNEQFF.

This clone was seen only a few times. The chain combines TRBV7-2 with TRBJ2-3; D call uncertain. CDR1 and CDR2 (germline): SGHTA, FQGNSA. CDR3 size: 13 residues. V shed 3 bases and J shed 6 bases, with 10 bases lying between them. CDR3 residues: CASSFHLRDTQYF. The CDR3 DNA reads TGTGCCAGCAGCTTCCACCTCCGGGATACGCAGTATTTT.

This sequence joins TRBV11-1 and TRBJ2-1, with TRBD2 matching 14 bases. V lost 5 bases to trimming and J lost 12 bases; unmatched junction nucleotides: 12. The CDR3 covers 16 residues. The germline gives CDR1 SGHAT, CDR2 FQDESV (reference sequence). The CDR3 loop is CASSLKTGLAGVRQFF. CDR3 coding DNA: TGTGCCAGCAGCCTCAAGACGGGACTAGCGGGAGTTCGGCAGTTCTTC.

V usage is TRBV6-1 and J usage is TRBJ2-1; D might be TRBD1 (6 bases). The CDR3 contains 15 residues. The germline V gene has CDR1 MNHNS and CDR2 SASEGT. V lost 5 bases to trimming and J lost 0 bases, with 11 bases between them. Here the CDR3 reads CASSTLTGSYNEQFF. CDR3 sequence (DNA): TGTGCCAGCAGTACCTTGACAGGCTCCTACAATGAGCAGTTCTTC.

The sample holds a few counts of this clone. The rearrangement uses TRBV28 and TRBJ1-2; D may be TRBD1 (5 bases). V gave up 8 bases and J gave up 9 bases, with 19 bases separating them. This CDR3 has 13 residues. Germline V CDR1 and CDR2: MDHEN, SYDVKM. The CDR3 bases are TGTGCCAGCCAGGGTGGGGCCGGGAGGCGCTACACCTTC. Residues: CASQGGAGRRYTF.

The table lists this clone with a count of one. This chain links TRBV19 with TRBJ2-1; 8 bases align to TRBD2. Per the germline V gene, CDR1 is LNHDA and CDR2 is SQIVND (reference sequence). The CDR3 has 16 amino acids. The V gene end was trimmed by 0 bases and the J gene end by 6 bases; junction bases not matched to a gene: 7. CDR3 coding DNA: TGTGCCAGTAGTATAGATCCTAGCGGGTTACCCAATGAGCAGTTCTTC. Translated: CASSIDPSGLPNEQFF. The whole variable domain, remainder taken from reference TRBV19 and TRBJ2-1, is DGGITQSPKYLFRKEGQNVTLSCEQNLNHDAMYWYRQDPGQGLRLIYYSQIVNDFQKGDIAEGYSVSREKKESFPLTVTSAQKNPTAFYLCASSIDPSGLPNEQFFGPGTRLTVL.

The chain combines TRBV6-6 with TRBJ2-1, with 7 positions matching TRBD1. CDR1 MNHNY and CDR2 SVGAGI come from the germline V gene (reference sequence). V lost 0 bases to trimming and J lost 2 bases; unmatched junction nucleotides: 4. The CDR3 contains 16 residues. CDR3 coding DNA: TGTGCCAGCAGTTACTCGGGACAGAAGGCCTACAATGAGCAGTTCTTC. The encoded protein is CASSYSGQKAYNEQFF.

This chain joins TRBV7-3 and TRBJ2-3; 12 bases agree with TRBD2. This CDR3 contains 14 residues. Losses at the gene ends were 7 bases for V and 3 bases for J; bases not matched to a gene: 2. Germline V gene data show CDR1 as SGHTA and CDR2 as FQGTGA. In DNA form, the CDR3 reads TGTGCCAGCAAGACTAGCGGGAGTACAGATACGCAGTATTTT. Its translation: CASKTSGSTDTQYF.

This clone was counted only a few times. This chain links TRBV7-9 with TRBJ2-6, with D perhaps matching TRBD1 or TRBD2 (5 bases each). The CDR3 totals 15 residues. Germline-derived CDR1 and CDR2 are SEHNR and FQNEAQ (reference sequence). In nucleotides, the CDR3 is TGTGCTCTCGGCCGAGGGGTCCCTGGGGCCAACGTCCTGACTTTC. This gives the protein CALGRGVPGANVLTF.

The genes are TRBV5-1 and TRBJ1-5, with 8 bases that match TRBD1. Germline trimming cut 0 bases from V and 3 bases from J; bases unmatched to any gene: 2. Germline CDR1 and CDR2: SGHRS and YFSETQ. CDR3 length: 15 residues. CDR3: CASSLGTGLNQPQHF. The CDR3 coding sequence is TGCGCCAGCAGCTTGGGGACAGGGCTCAATCAGCCCCAGCATTTT.

Here the CDR3 DNA reads TGTGCCAGCTCACCGGGGACAGTCACAGATACGCAGTATTTT. Amino acid sequence: CASSPGTVTDTQYF. The rearrangement links TRBV18 to TRBJ2-3, with TRBD1 matching 7 bases. Germline assignment: CDR1 KGHSH and CDR2 LQKENI. The ends lost 3 bases at V and 2 bases at J; junction bases unmatched: 2. The CDR3 length is 14 residues.

J is TRBJ2-5 and V is TRBV9; D is possibly TRBD1 (5 bases). Germline V gives CDR1 SGDLS, CDR2 YYNGEE. V dropped 0 bases and J dropped 2 bases, with 8 bases sitting between them. The CDR3 spans 14 residues. CDR3 nucleotide sequence: TGTGCCAGCAGCGTAGGAACAGGACAAGAGACCCAGTACTTC. Its translation: CASSVGTGQETQYF. Looking up the rest from reference TRBV9 and TRBJ2-5 gives the full variable domain: DSGVTQTPKHLITATGQRVTLRCSPRSGDLSVYWYQQSLDQGLQFLIQYYNGEERAKGNILERFSAQQFPDLHSELNLSSLELGDSALYFCASSVGTGQETQYFGPGTRLLVL.

V gene TRBV28 combines with J gene TRBJ2-3; tentatively, D is TRBD1 (6 bases). Germline V CDR1 and CDR2: MDHEN, SYDVKM. CDR3 length: 16 residues. Trimming shortened V by 6 bases and J by 0 bases, and 16 bases separated the two germline ends. In nucleotides, the CDR3 is TGTGCCAGCAGCCTAGGGACAAGGTCTAGCACAGATACGCAGTATTTT. The encoded protein is CASSLGTRSSTDTQYF.

The chain is built from TRBV5-8 and TRBJ2-1, with a possible D match to TRBD2 (6 bases). CDR3 length: 14 amino acids. V dropped 4 bases and J dropped 4 bases, with 12 bases sitting between them. Germline CDR1 SGHTS, CDR2 YDEGEE. CDR3 region: CASSQTSHYNEQFF. The CDR3 nucleotides are TGTGCCAGCAGCCAGACTAGTCATTACAATGAGCAGTTCTTC.

The chain joins TRBV6-5 to TRBJ2-7; D is possibly TRBD1 or TRBD2 (7 bases each). CDR1 is MNHEY and CDR2 is SVGAGI in the germline V gene. Trimming shortened V by 6 bases and J by 2 bases, and 17 bases separated the two germline ends. The CDR3 consists of 15 residues. The CDR3, as DNA: TGTGCCAGCAGCCACCAGGGGGACTACCCCTACGAGCAGTACTTC. Protein: CASSHQGDYPYEQYF.

The chain carries TRBV18 and TRBJ1-5; D perhaps matches TRBD1 (5 bases). This CDR3 comprises 15 residues. The germline V and J ends were trimmed by 2 bases and 1 base, with 9 bases remaining between them. The V gene's germline CDR1 is KGHSH and CDR2 LQKENI. CDR3 amino acids: CASSPGGGSNQPQHF. CDR3 DNA sequence: TGTGCCAGCTCACCAGGGGGGGGGAGCAATCAGCCCCAGCATTTT.

The chain employs TRBV28 and TRBJ1-4, with TRBD1 as a possible D gene (6 bases). Germline V gene sequence: CDR1 MDHEN, CDR2 SYDVKM. The CDR3 has 14 residues. V lost 5 bases to trimming and J lost 2 bases, with 9 bases between them. The CDR3 DNA follows: TGTGCCAGCAGTGAGGGGGGGACTAATGAAAAACTGTTTTTT. Amino acid sequence: CASSEGGTNEKLFF.

V is TRBV6-6 and J is TRBJ2-5; tentative D call: TRBD2 (5 bases). The J call is in doubt because the DNA end fits TRBJ2-7 better. CDR1 and CDR2 from the germline V gene are MNHNY and SVGAGI (reference sequence). The CDR3 consists of 11 residues. The CDR3 loop reads CASSTADEQYF. In DNA form, the CDR3 reads TGTGCCAGCAGTACAGCGGACGAGCAGTACTTC.

In DNA, the CDR3 is TGTGCTAGTGGCCGAGGACAGGACGGTCACAATGAGCAGTTCTTC. Translation: CASGRGQDGHNEQFF. The chain couples TRBV12-5 to TRBJ2-1; 7 bases align to TRBD1. Germline loops: CDR1 LGHNT, CDR2 FRNRAP. The CDR3 is 15 amino acids. The V gene end was trimmed by 6 bases and the J gene end by 5 bases; junction bases not matched to a gene: 10.

The V call is TRBV5-4, the J call TRBJ2-7; TRBD2 matches 12 bases. CDR3 length: 15 amino acids. V lost 4 bases and J lost 6; bases outside the gene matches: 8. Germline CDR1 is SGHNT and CDR2 is YYREEE (reference sequence). The CDR3 bases are TGTGCCAGCAGCCCTCGGACTAGCGGGATTCTCGAGCAGTACTTC. The encoded protein is CASSPRTSGILEQYF.

V usage is TRBV11-3 and J usage is TRBJ2-7; possible D gene TRBD1, 5 bases. V was shortened by 0 bases and J by 5 bases, with 11 bases between the two germline ends. Per the germline V gene, CDR1 is SGHNT and CDR2 is YENEEA. The CDR3 is made up of 14 amino acids. Written as DNA, the CDR3 is TGTGCCAGCAGCTTAGAGTCCGGACAAGACGAGCAGTACTTC. It is translated as CASSLESGQDEQYF.

This clone occurred once. The gene calls are TRBV27 and TRBJ2-7; TRBD2 might be the D (6 bases). V lost 3 bases, J lost 3 bases, and 12 bases lay in between. This CDR3 comprises 14 residues. Germline CDR1 MNHEY, CDR2 SMNVEV (reference sequence). CDR3 sequence: CASSFSGANYEQYF. DNA of the CDR3: TGTGCCAGCAGTTTTTCGGGAGCGAACTACGAGCAGTACTTC.

The rearrangement uses TRBV2 and TRBJ2-2; D is possibly TRBD1 or TRBD2 (6 bases each). Germline V gene lookup returns CDR1 SNHLY and CDR2 FYNNEI. CDR3 length: 18 residues. V gave up 3 bases and J gave up 1 base, with 18 bases separating them. This chain's CDR3 is CASSEVPPGAWNTGELFF. The CDR3, as DNA: TGTGCCAGCAGTGAGGTGCCCCCGGGGGCCTGGAACACCGGGGAGCTGTTTTTT.

In the case of this clone: Distinct nucleotide sequences in the sample also encode this CDR3. The gene calls are TRBV7-2 and TRBJ1-2, with D maybe TRBD1 (6 bases). The CDR3 is 13 amino acids. Germline values: CDR1 SGHTA, CDR2 FQGNSA. V lost 3 bases and J 2 bases, leaving 7 bases between the germline ends. This chain's CDR3 is CASSLDSNYGYTF. The DNA of the CDR3 is TGTGCCAGCAGCTTGGACAGCAACTATGGCTACACCTTC.

The V gene is TRBV18, the J gene TRBJ1-3; D is uncertain. In germline, CDR1 is KGHSH, CDR2 LQKENI. V was cut by 0 bases and J by 0 bases, with 9 bases left in between. This CDR3 comprises 16 residues. The CDR3: CASSPPSGNSGNTIYF. The CDR3 DNA sequence: TGTGCCAGCTCACCACCATCGGGGAACTCTGGAAACACCATATATTTT.

This chain joins TRBV7-6 and TRBJ1-1; D is uncertain. The CDR3 totals 14 residues. V was shortened by 5 bases and J by 4 bases, with 14 bases between the two germline ends. Germline loops: CDR1 SGHVS, CDR2 FNYEAQ. The chain's CDR3 is CASSTDSWGTEAFF. The CDR3 coding sequence is TGTGCCAGCAGCACGGATTCTTGGGGCACTGAAGCTTTCTTT.

This chain connects TRBV11-2 to TRBJ2-2; D not certain. Trimming cost V 2 bases and J 7 bases, with 8 bases left between them. From germline, CDR1 is SGHAT and CDR2 FQNNGV. The CDR3 consists of 13 residues. CDR3 loop: CASSLLSSGELFF. The DNA for the CDR3 is TGTGCCAGCAGCTTACTATCCAGCGGGGAGCTGTTTTTT.

The rearrangement joins TRBV29-1 to TRBJ1-2, with a tentative D call TRBD1 (6 bases). This CDR3 comprises 12 residues. With 2 bases removed from V and 9 bases from J, the gap between germline ends came to 13 bases. Germline V gene lookup returns CDR1 SQVTM and CDR2 ANQGSEA. CDR3 region: CSVEWGPARYTF. The CDR3 region has the DNA TGCAGCGTTGAATGGGGGCCTGCACGCTACACCTTC.

The V gene is TRBV7-3, the J gene TRBJ2-1; a possible D gene is TRBD1 (6 bases). This CDR3 region has 14 residues. The V gene lost 2 bases and the J gene lost 5 bases, with 10 bases spanning the gap. Per the germline V gene, CDR1 is SGHTA and CDR2 is FQGTGA. The CDR3 protein is CASSLWAGDNEQFF. The CDR3 bases are TGTGCCAGCAGCTTATGGGCAGGGGACAATGAGCAGTTCTTC.

The rearrangement uses TRBV5-1 and TRBJ2-1, with a weak D call TRBD2 (5 bases). Per germline, CDR1 SGHRS and CDR2 YFSETQ. The V gene lost 4 bases and the J gene lost 4 bases, with 12 bases spanning the gap. The CDR3 length is 14 residues. CDR3 loop: CASSPELGYNEQFF. CDR3 nucleotides: TGCGCCAGCAGCCCAGAACTAGGGTACAATGAGCAGTTCTTC.

This clone was detected only once. V is TRBV5-6 and J is TRBJ2-7; 8 bases match TRBD1. J gave up 2 bases and V 2 bases, and 6 bases lay outside the gene matches. Germline V gene data show CDR1 as SGHDT and CDR2 as YYEEEE. The CDR3 spans 15 residues. The DNA for the CDR3 is TGTGCCAGCAGCTTCTCCGGGACAGGAGCCTACGAGCAGTACTTC. It encodes CASSFSGTGAYEQYF.

The chain carries TRBV19 and TRBJ1-5; D perhaps matches TRBD1 (5 bases). This CDR3 has 14 residues. Deletions cut 11 bases from V and 0 bases from J, with 14 bases between. Germline lookup yields CDR1 LNHDA and CDR2 SQIVND (reference sequence). CDR3 bases: TGTGCCGGCGGGACGAGTCTTAGCAATCAGCCCCAGCATTTT. This sequence encodes CAGGTSLSNQPQHF.